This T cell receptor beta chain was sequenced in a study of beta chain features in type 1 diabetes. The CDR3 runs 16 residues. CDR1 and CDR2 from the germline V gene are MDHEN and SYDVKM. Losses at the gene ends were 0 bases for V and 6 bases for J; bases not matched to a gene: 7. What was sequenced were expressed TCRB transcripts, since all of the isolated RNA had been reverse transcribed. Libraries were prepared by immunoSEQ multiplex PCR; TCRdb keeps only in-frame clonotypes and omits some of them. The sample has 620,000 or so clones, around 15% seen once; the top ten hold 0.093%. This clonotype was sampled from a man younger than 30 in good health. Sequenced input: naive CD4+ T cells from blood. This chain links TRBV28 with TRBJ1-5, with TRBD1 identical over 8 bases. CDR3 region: CASSLWTGAGGQPQHF. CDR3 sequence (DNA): TGTGCCAGCAGTTTATGGACAGGGGCAGGGGGTCAGCCCCAGCATTTT.